This T cell receptor beta chain was identified during a study of vaccination and CD4 T cells after COVID-19. Background on the study: Investigators took post-vaccine samples a median 72 days after dose two, within a range of 14 to 241. Regarding the study as a whole: Reactive clone data from convalescent patients indicated a median of about 88% appearing only post-vaccination.

Noted treatment: 10-day PBMC culture with coronavirus spike peptide pools or control peptides (ViraFEST assay). With V trimmed by 6 bases and J by 3 bases, 5 bases remained unmatched. The length of the CDR3 is 14 residues. Germline CDR1 is SNHLY and CDR2 is FYNNEI. This clonotype was counted only a few times. Its antigen is undetermined. Scientists ran DNA taken from cultured CD4+ T cells through the Oncomine TCR Beta short-read assay for sequencing. TCRdb re-analysed the PCR reads in MiXCR, keeping a single row per CDR3 protein. The table shows approximately 24,000 distinct CDR3 sequences, with 64% occurring only once.

Sequencing used CD4+ T cells from blood, cultured in vitro. This receptor was obtained from a human donor who had recovered from COVID-19. The chain couples TRBV2 to TRBJ1-5; TRBD1 matches at 7 bases. In nucleotides, the CDR3 is TGTGCCAGCAGCTCAGGGGGACTCAATCAGCCCCAGCATTTT. Its translation: CASSSGGLNQPQHF.